This is a list of T cell receptor beta chains from one sample in a study of cytomegalovirus exposure and HLA in healthy donors. Assay: immunoSEQ multiplex PCR; the TCRdb copy retains only in-frame clones and omits some. This sample yields 99,000 or so clones, of which around 82% are seen a single time; approximately 1.5% belongs to the top ten. Sequencing was done on a sample of PBMCs. Every receptor here comes from a woman in her 40s in good health and CMV-seronegative. Each CDR3 is given with its conserved first and last residue. The order of the fields is J gene, V gene, D gene, clone size, CDR3 protein, CDR3 DNA. D genes are given only for firm matches. The size entry is marked missing in some rows and otherwise reads once, few, many or a size class.

TRBJ1-2 TRBV4-1 TRBD1 NA CASSQPMDRALGYTF TGCGCCAGCAGCCAACCCATGGACAGGGCCTTGGGCTACACCTTC
TRBJ1-5 TRBV7-2 NA NA CASSLARTAYSNQPQHF TGTGCCAGCAGCTTAGCGCGGACAGCATATAGCAATCAGCCCCAGCATTTT
TRBJ1-2 TRBV7-3 TRBD1 NA CASGTGGAGGYTF TGTGCCAGCGGGACAGGGGGCGCAGGTGGCTACACCTTC
TRBJ1-4 TRBV12-2 NA NA CASRPLTENLAPNEKLFF TGTGCAAGTCGACCCTTGACAGAAAACTTGGCTCCAAATGAAAAACTGTTTTTT
TRBJ2-7 TRBV4-1 NA NA CASSPLTRGGSYEQYF TGCGCCAGCAGCCCTCTTACCAGGGGTGGCTCCTACGAGCAGTACTTC
TRBJ2-7 TRBV6-1 NA NA CASTQGRQYF TGTGCCAGCACCCAGGGTAGGCAGTACTTC
TRBJ2-3 TRBV5-6 NA NA CASSRRQGIDTQYF TGTGCCAGCAGCCGGAGGCAGGGGATAGATACGCAGTATTTT
TRBJ2-7 TRBV5-1 NA once CASSAPLTPYEQYF TGCGCCAGCAGCGCCCCTTTGACACCTTACGAGCAGTACTTC
TRBJ2-3 TRBV27 NA NA CASSLLAALGTDTQYF TGTGCCAGCAGTCTTCTAGCAGCGCTTGGCACAGATACGCAGTATTTT
TRBJ1-5 TRBV12-1 NA NA CASSFRRTPGGNQPQHF TGTGCCAGCAGCTTTCGTCGGACCCCAGGGGGTAATCAGCCCCAGCATTTT
TRBJ2-1 TRBV4-3 TRBD2 few CASSQDSVGLAGPYNEQFF TGCGCCAGCAGCCAAGATTCCGTCGGACTAGCGGGCCCCTACAATGAGCAGTTCTTC
TRBJ2-1 TRBV15 NA few CATSRDSVYKLDQGSEQFF TGTGCCACCAGCAGAGATTCCGTTTATAAGCTAGATCAAGGTAGTGAGCAGTTCTTC
TRBJ2-2 TRBV9 NA few CASSVGTVNTGELFF TGTGCCAGCAGCGTAGGAACAGTAAACACCGGGGAGCTGTTTTTT
TRBJ2-7 TRBV28 TRBD2 NA CASRTSGFYEQYF TGTGCCAGCCGGACTAGCGGGTTCTACGAGCAGTACTTC
TRBJ2-1 TRBV4-1 TRBD2 few CASSQDSRLAGDEQFF TGCGCCAGCAGCCAAGATTCAAGACTAGCGGGAGATGAGCAGTTCTTC
TRBJ1-1 TRBV6-6 NA NA CASSYGDIEAFF TGCGCCAGCAGTTACGGAGATATTGAAGCTTTCTTT
TRBJ2-3 TRBV7-7 TRBD2 NA CASSPSGSSTDTQYF TGTGCTAGCAGCCCTAGCGGGAGTAGTACAGATACGCAGTATTTT
TRBJ2-7 TRBV18 TRBD2 NA CASSPRTSGESYEQYF TGTGCCAGCTCACCGAGGACTAGCGGGGAGTCCTACGAGCAGTACTTC
TRBJ1-1 TRBV7-2 NA NA CASSLVQRGGAEAFF TGTGCCAGCAGCTTAGTCCAACGGGGGGGGGCTGAAGCTTTCTTT
TRBJ1-5 TRBV18 NA NA CASSPPGGNNQPQHF TGTGCCAGCTCACCACCCGGGGGGAACAATCAGCCCCAGCATTTT
TRBJ1-2 TRBV28 NA NA CASGLRGGAPGYTF TGTGCCAGCGGCCTCCGGGGGGGAGCTCCTGGCTACACCTTC
TRBJ2-3 TRBV14 NA NA CASTRDTRTDTQYF TGTGCCAGCACCAGGGACACCCGCACAGATACGCAGTATTTT
TRBJ1-4 TRBV15 NA NA CATSSPWSLRRLLFF TGTGCCACCAGCAGCCCCTGGTCTCTTAGGCGGTTACTGTTTTTT
TRBJ1-2 TRBV5-1 TRBD1 once CASSSLGQGIYGYTF TGCGCCAGCAGCTCCCTAGGACAGGGCATCTATGGCTACACCTTC
TRBJ2-7 TRBV30 NA NA CAWDVLRVNEQYF TGTGCCTGGGACGTTTTGAGGGTTAACGAGCAGTACTTC
TRBJ1-1 TRBV7-9 NA NA CSSSLGGDPLNTEAFF TGTTCCAGCAGCTTAGGGGGAGACCCACTTAACACTGAAGCTTTCTTT
TRBJ2-3 TRBV28 TRBD1 NA CASSLYGQEYTDTQYF TGTGCCAGCAGTTTATACGGACAGGAGTACACAGATACGCAGTATTTT
TRBJ1-5 TRBV2 NA NA CASQNSNQPQHF TGTGCCAGTCAGAATAGCAATCAGCCCCAGCATTTT
TRBJ1-4 TRBV7-9 TRBD1 NA CASSSKGQGGEKLFF TGTGCCAGCAGCTCCAAGGGACAGGGAGGCGAAAAACTGTTTTTT
TRBJ2-3 TRBV2 TRBD2 once CASTYGRLAADTQYF TGTGCCAGCACCTATGGGCGGCTAGCGGCAGATACGCAGTATTTT
TRBJ2-4 TRBV2 NA NA CASSGRGMNIQYF TGTGCCAGCAGTGGAAGGGGAATGAACATTCAGTACTTC
TRBJ1-1 TRBV11-2 NA NA CASLTGGADNTEAFF TGTGCCAGCTTAACAGGAGGGGCTGACAACACTGAAGCTTTCTTT
TRBJ2-2 TRBV7-2 TRBD2 NA CASSQRGGREGELFF TGTGCCAGCAGCCAGCGGGGGGGGCGAGAAGGGGAGCTGTTTTTT
TRBJ2-6 TRBV5-1 NA NA CASSIRGFSGANVLTF TGCGCCAGCAGCATTCGAGGGTTCTCTGGGGCCAACGTCCTGACTTTC
TRBJ2-3 TRBV27 NA few CASSQEIPSTDTQYF TGTGCCAGCAGTCAGGAAATACCTAGCACAGATACGCAGTATTTT
TRBJ1-3 TRBV28 NA NA CASSSPGVASGNTIYF TGTGCCAGCAGTAGTCCGGGGGTGGCCTCTGGAAACACCATATATTTT
TRBJ1-2 TRBV20-1 NA few CRRGGNYGYTF TGCAGGCGGGGGGGGAACTATGGCTACACCTTC
TRBJ1-3 TRBV4-1 NA NA CASSQGTDLSGNTIYF TGCGCCAGCAGCCAAGGTACAGATCTCTCTGGAAACACCATATATTTT
TRBJ1-3 TRBV12-5 NA NA CASGPPGAWGNTIYF TGTGCTAGTGGTCCCCCAGGGGCCTGGGGAAACACCATATATTTT
TRBJ1-1 TRBV7-9 NA NA CASTFFDRMNTEAFF TGTGCCAGCACCTTCTTTGACAGGATGAACACTGAAGCTTTCTTT
TRBJ1-1 TRBV5-4 TRBD1 few CASSLTGGGTEAFF TGTGCCAGCAGCTTGACAGGGGGAGGCACTGAAGCTTTCTTT
TRBJ1-4 TRBV9 NA NA CASSGGRTVPQGNEKLFF TGTGCCAGCAGCGGGGGAAGGACGGTCCCACAGGGTAATGAAAAACTGTTTTTT